Each of the 25 T cell receptor beta chains below was sequenced from the same sample in a study of EBV T-cell therapy then PD-1 blockade in nasopharyngeal carcinoma. Libraries were prepared by immunoSEQ multiplex PCR; TCRdb keeps only in-frame clonotypes and omits some of them. This table holds some 20,000 clones, 84% found once. Treatment in this sample: AdE1-LMPpoly-expanded autologous EBV-specific T-cell therapy followed by anti-PD-1 nivolumab. These receptors have no identified antigens. This material consisted of CD8+ T cells from blood, taken around day 35 from a patient whose treatment included autologous EBV-specific T cells and nivolumab. The receptors derive from a middle-aged man with nasopharyngeal carcinoma.

The chain links TRBV7-9 to TRBJ1-4, with 8 positions matching TRBD1. Germline V lookup: CDR1 SEHNR, CDR2 FQNEAQ (reference sequence). Trimming cost V 5 bases and J 0 bases; bases outside gene matches: 2. This CDR3 comprises 15 residues. CDR3 in amino acids: CASSRTGSTNEKLFF. The CDR3 DNA sequence: TGTGCCAGCAGCCGGACAGGGTCAACTAATGAAAAACTGTTTTTT.

The genes are TRBV21-1 and TRBJ1-6; the D call of TRBD1 is as the table states it, not checked on the DNA. TRBV21-1 is labeled a pseudogene. The CDR3 spans 16 residues. CDR3 region: CASSTPGQGGGSPLHF. For the CDR3, the DNA is TGTGCCAGCAGCACTCCGGGACAGGGAGGCGGATCACCCCTCCACTTT.

This chain uses TRBV7-6 with TRBJ2-7, with TRBD2 matching over 7 bases. J lost 10 bases, V lost 0 bases, and 9 bases had no gene match. CDR3 length: 14 residues. Germline lookup yields CDR1 SGHVS and CDR2 FNYEAQ. CDR3 region: CASSLALGEGRQYF. In DNA form, the CDR3 reads TGTGCCAGCAGCTTAGCGCTCGGGGAGGGCCGACAGTACTTC. The variable domain in full, completed from reference TRBV7-6 and TRBJ2-7, reads GAGVSQSPRYKVTKRGQDVALRCDPISGHVSLYWYRQALGQGPEFLTYFNYEAQQDKSGLPNDRFSAERPEGSISTLTIQRTEQRDSAMYRCASSLALGEGRQYFGPGTRLTVT.

J is TRBJ1-1 and V is TRBV4-1; no firm D call. V was clipped by 1 base and J by 5 bases, with 11 bases between them. CDR1 and CDR2 from the germline V gene are MGHRA and YSYEKL. CDR3 length: 14 amino acids. The CDR3 protein is CASSQGTMGTEAFF. The CDR3 region has the DNA TGCGCCAGCAGCCAAGGAACGATGGGGACTGAAGCTTTCTTT.

This clone is medium-sized (0.01 to 0.1%) within its sample. V is TRBV2 and J is TRBJ1-1; D is undetermined. The V end was cut by 3 bases, the J end by 2 bases, with 4 bases between. Germline CDR1 reads SNHLY; CDR2 reads FYNNEI. The CDR3 extends over 12 amino acids. CDR3 in DNA: TGTGCCAGCAGTGACTTCAACACTGAAGCTTTCTTT. It specifies CASSDFNTEAFF.

The rearrangement uses TRBV5-4 and TRBJ1-6; a possible D gene is TRBD1 (6 bases). This CDR3 is 17 amino acids long. V lost 6 bases to trimming and J lost 3 bases, with 19 bases between them. The germline CDR1 and CDR2 sequences are SGHNT and YYREEE (reference sequence). CDR3 protein: CASTDRTAAYYNSPLHF. In DNA form, the CDR3 reads TGTGCCAGCACGGATAGGACAGCAGCCTACTATAATTCACCCCTCCACTTT.

The chain employs TRBV7-2 and TRBJ1-5, with D tentatively TRBD1 (5 bases). The CDR3 has 16 residues. The germline V gene encodes CDR1 SGHTA and CDR2 FQGNSA. V was pared by 1 base and J by 2 bases, with 12 bases between. DNA for the CDR3: TGTGCCAGCAGCTTAGGGGACGGGTGGGGCAATCAGCCCCAGCATTTT. It is translated as CASSLGDGWGNQPQHF.

The chain recombines TRBV27 with TRBJ2-1; tentatively, D is TRBD1 (6 bases). Trimming removed 4 bases at V and 7 bases at J, with 14 bases between. CDR3 length: 14 residues. Germline V gene data show CDR1 as MNHEY and CDR2 as SMNVEV (reference sequence). The CDR3 sequence is CASSSSGQLNEQFF. The CDR3, as DNA: TGTGCCAGCAGTTCCTCCGGACAGCTTAATGAGCAGTTCTTC.

The V and J genes are TRBV19 and TRBJ2-2; 9 nucleotides match TRBD1. J gave up 4 bases and V 3 bases, and 3 bases lay outside the gene matches. Germline CDR1 and CDR2: LNHDA and SQIVND (reference sequence). The CDR3 loop spans 15 amino acids. The CDR3 here is CASSIGQGSTGELFF. The CDR3 region has the DNA TGTGCCAGTAGTATCGGACAGGGGAGCACCGGGGAGCTGTTTTTT.

This chain connects TRBV7-9 to TRBJ1-1; weak D call: TRBD1 (6 bases). The CDR3 covers 16 residues. The V gene lost 0 bases and the J gene lost 7 bases, with 18 bases spanning the gap. Per the germline V gene, CDR1 is SEHNR and CDR2 is FQNEAQ (reference sequence). Here the CDR3 reads CASSLASKPGGVEAFF. The CDR3 coding sequence is TGTGCCAGCAGCTTAGCGTCTAAACCCGGGGGCGTTGAAGCTTTCTTT.

This chain uses TRBV28 with TRBJ2-3; D gene unclear. Trimming removed 6 bases from V and 0 bases from J, with 13 bases in between. The CDR3 length is 15 residues. Per germline, CDR1 MDHEN and CDR2 SYDVKM. The CDR3 sequence is CASSAGTQSTDTQYF. For the CDR3, the DNA is TGTGCCAGCAGCGCAGGCACACAAAGCACAGATACGCAGTATTTT. Full variable domain (outside the CDR3, taken from reference TRBV28 and TRBJ2-3): DVKVTQSSRYLVKRTGEKVFLECVQDMDHENMFWYRQDPGLGLRLIYFSYDVKMKEKGDIPEGYSVSREKKERFSLILESASTNQTSMYLCASSAGTQSTDTQYFGPGTRLTVL.

The chain joins TRBV11-2 to TRBJ1-2; no reliable D call. The CDR3 is 13 amino acids. Germline CDR1 is SGHAT and CDR2 is FQNNGV. The V and J ends lost 1 base and 4 bases respectively, with 7 bases between them. CDR3 protein: CASSLGDLYGYTF. Here the CDR3 DNA reads TGTGCCAGCAGCTTAGGGGATCTCTATGGCTACACCTTC.

The table lists this clone with a few counts. The V gene is TRBV5-4, the J gene TRBJ1-5; D unclear. This CDR3 is built from 15 residues. Trimming removed 4 bases at V and 1 base at J, with 12 bases between. The germline V gene encodes CDR1 SGHNT and CDR2 YYREEE (reference sequence). Here the CDR3 reads CASSQYPGSNQPQHF. The DNA for the CDR3 is TGTGCCAGCAGCCAATACCCTGGAAGCAATCAGCCCCAGCATTTT.

Only a few counts were recorded for this clone. The J gene is TRBJ2-7, the V gene TRBV24-1, with D unresolved. Between the trimmed V and J ends, which lost 1 base and 0 bases, there was a span of 6 bases. There are 14 residues in the CDR3. The germline gives CDR1 KGHDR, CDR2 SFDVKD. The CDR3 coding sequence is TGTGCCACCAGTGATTTAAAGGGCTCCTACGAGCAGTACTTC. Translated, it gives CATSDLKGSYEQYF.

V and J are TRBV27 and TRBJ2-5, with no clear D. The CDR3 extends over 13 amino acids. CDR1 is MNHEY, CDR2 SMNVEV, per germline (reference sequence). Trimming left V 3 bases short and J 5 bases short, with 10 bases between. The CDR3 loop is CASSFGSQETQYF. In DNA form, the CDR3 reads TGTGCCAGCAGTTTCGGGTCCCAGGAGACCCAGTACTTC.

The J gene is TRBJ1-3, the V gene TRBV15; TRBD1 agrees at 7 bases. The CDR3 length is 15 residues. CDR1 is LNHNV, CDR2 YYDKDF, per germline (reference sequence). J gave up 4 bases and V 3 bases, and 6 bases lay outside the gene matches. The CDR3 bases are TGTGCCACCAGCAGGGCCAGGGGGTCCGGAAACACCATATATTTT. Translated, it gives CATSRARGSGNTIYF. Full variable domain (outside the CDR3, taken from reference TRBV15 and TRBJ1-3): DAMVIQNPRYQVTQFGKPVTLSCSQTLNHNVMYWYQQKSSQAPKLLFHYYDKDFNNEADTPDNFQSRRPNTSFCFLDIRSPGLGDTAMYLCATSRARGSGNTIYFGEGSWLTVV.

The chain has TRBV6-4 and TRBJ1-6, with D uncertain. V was cut by 0 bases and J by 9 bases, with 9 bases left in between. The CDR3 covers 14 residues. Germline V gene data show CDR1 as MRHNA and CDR2 as SNTAGT. The CDR3 bases are TGTGCCAGCAGTGACTCGAGCAACTCTTCACCCCTCCACTTT. Translating gives CASSDSSNSSPLHF.

CDR3 sequence: CASSQTGTGGRQPQHF. The CDR3, as DNA: TGCGCCAGCAGCCAAACTGGGACAGGGGGCCGACAGCCCCAGCATTTT. The rearrangement uses TRBV4-3 and TRBJ1-5; 12 bases line up with TRBD1. Trimming cost V 2 bases and J 7 bases; bases outside gene matches: 6. This CDR3 has 16 amino acids. Per the germline V gene, CDR1 is LGHNA and CDR2 is YSLEER.

This chain links TRBV6-5 with TRBJ2-1; 9 positions agree with TRBD2. This CDR3 has 15 amino acids. In germline, CDR1 is MNHEY, CDR2 SVGAGI. Losses at the gene ends were 5 bases for V and 4 bases for J; bases not matched to a gene: 6. In nucleotides, the CDR3 is TGTGCCAGCAGTCTGAGCGGGGGGCTATACAATGAGCAGTTCTTC. It encodes CASSLSGGLYNEQFF.

CDR3 nucleotides: TGCGCCAGCAGCTTGGTCCGGCCGTCTGGAGAGACCCAGTACTTC. This translates into CASSLVRPSGETQYF. V usage is TRBV5-1 and J usage is TRBJ2-5; D unclear. CDR3 length: 15 amino acids. Germline values: CDR1 SGHRS, CDR2 YFSETQ. Deletions cut 0 bases from V and 4 bases from J, with 13 bases between.

The chain has TRBV4-2 and TRBJ1-6; D might be TRBD1 (5 bases). CDR3 length: 14 amino acids. Germline V gene data show CDR1 as LGHNA and CDR2 as YNFKEQ. The ends were cut back, 2 bases at V and 12 bases at J, with 14 bases in the middle. The CDR3 sequence is CASSQSERGEPLHF. The CDR3 DNA reads as TGTGCCAGCAGCCAATCCGAGCGGGGCGAACCCCTCCACTTT.

The rearrangement uses TRBV7-9 and TRBJ2-7; 11 nucleotides match TRBD1. This CDR3 comprises 16 residues. Germline-derived CDR1 and CDR2 are SEHNR and FQNEAQ (reference sequence). V lost 5 bases and J lost 4; bases outside the gene matches: 10. CDR3 nucleotide sequence: TGTGCCAGCAGCAACTCTCCCGGGACAGGGGGGTACGAGCAGTACTTC. It yields the protein CASSNSPGTGGYEQYF.

The chain employs TRBV15 and TRBJ2-7; 10 nucleotides agree with TRBD2. V dropped 0 bases and J dropped 6; count of bases not matched to a gene: 11. CDR3 length: 17 amino acids. Germline-derived CDR1 and CDR2 are LNHNV and YYDKDF (reference sequence). The CDR3: CATSRDRVAGGQAEQYF. The DNA of the CDR3 is TGTGCCACCAGCAGAGATAGGGTAGCGGGGGGCCAAGCCGAGCAGTACTTC.

The rearrangement links TRBV29-1 to TRBJ1-4; D is ambiguous. The V end was cut by 0 bases, the J end by 4 bases, with 12 bases between. CDR1 is SQVTM and CDR2 is ANQGSEA in the germline V gene. CDR3 length: 15 residues. The chain's CDR3 is CSVEDPRLGNEKLFF. Written as DNA, the CDR3 is TGCAGCGTTGAAGACCCCAGGCTCGGTAATGAAAAACTGTTTTTT.

This chain joins TRBV4-2 and TRBJ1-6; 10 bases align to TRBD1. Unmatched junction bases numbered 2, after V lost 3 bases and J lost 3 bases. Germline V CDR1 and CDR2: LGHNA, YNFKEQ. The CDR3 extends over 16 amino acids. The CDR3 loop is CASSQGQGYYNSPLHF. The CDR3 DNA sequence: TGTGCCAGCAGCCAGGGACAGGGGTACTATAATTCACCCCTCCACTTT.